The rows below give T cell receptor beta chains drawn from one sample of a study of shared clonotypes between healthy human individuals. Produced via immunoSEQ multiplex PCR; TCRdb's table is partial and in-frame only. The data contain a few million clones, approximately 93% of them singletons. What was sequenced was naive CD4+ T cells from PBMCs. The origin of the receptors is a young man in good health. Some clones in this sample may be carry-over from other donors' samples. The CDR3 runs from the conserved cysteine through the conserved F or W. Each record gives: CDR3 DNA, CDR3 protein, D gene, V gene, J gene, clone size. The D gene is left open where the match is weak. Not every row has a clone size; where given, it reads once, few, many or a size class.

DNA: TGCGCCAGCAGCCTGGGACTCGGTCCGACGAGGGGCTACACCTTC
CDR3: CASSLGLGPTRGYTF
D: NA
V: TRBV5-1
J: TRBJ1-2
size: NA

DNA: TGCGCCAGCAGCTTGGACAGGGCAATCGGTGGCTACACCTTC
CDR3: CASSLDRAIGGYTF
D: NA
V: TRBV5-1
J: TRBJ1-2
size: few

DNA: TGTGCCAGCAGCCCGGGTCGGGGCATTCAGTACTTC
CDR3: CASSPGRGIQYF
D: NA
V: TRBV7-9
J: TRBJ2-4
size: NA

DNA: TGCAGCACAAGACAGGGTACGGACACTGAAGCTTTCTTT
CDR3: CSTRQGTDTEAFF
D: TRBD1
V: TRBV29-1
J: TRBJ1-1
size: NA

DNA: TGTGCCAGCAGCTTGCGGGGGGAAGCGAACACTGAAGCTTTCTTT
CDR3: CASSLRGEANTEAFF
D: NA
V: TRBV5-4
J: TRBJ1-1
size: NA

DNA: TGTGCCAGCAGCTTCCCGACTAGAACCAATGAGCAGTTCTTC
CDR3: CASSFPTRTNEQFF
D: NA
V: TRBV7-2
J: TRBJ2-1
size: NA

DNA: TGCGCCAGCAGCTTGGTTTGGCGGGAGAGTACAGATACGCAGTATTTT
CDR3: CASSLVWRESTDTQYF
D: TRBD2
V: TRBV5-1
J: TRBJ2-3
size: NA

DNA: TGCAGCGTTGCCGGGAGGGGAGACACTGAAGCTTTCTTT
CDR3: CSVAGRGDTEAFF
D: NA
V: TRBV29-1
J: TRBJ1-1
size: NA

DNA: TGTGCCAGCAGCCCCCGTCGCACACCCACCGGGGAGCTGTTTTTT
CDR3: CASSPRRTPTGELFF
D: NA
V: TRBV7-9
J: TRBJ2-2
size: NA

DNA: TGTGCCAGCAGCCAGTGGGATGAGCAGTTCTTC
CDR3: CASSQWDEQFF
D: NA
V: TRBV6-5
J: TRBJ2-1
size: NA

DNA: TGTGCCAGCAAATTTTCGAAGCCCGGGGAGCTGTTTTTT
CDR3: CASKFSKPGELFF
D: NA
V: TRBV28
J: TRBJ2-2
size: NA

DNA: TGCGCCAGCAGCGATCCGGGACAGCTCTACGAGCAGTACTTC
CDR3: CASSDPGQLYEQYF
D: TRBD1
V: TRBV5-1
J: TRBJ2-7
size: NA

DNA: TGCGCCAGCAGCTTCCAGCGGCACAATGAGCAGTTCTTC
CDR3: CASSFQRHNEQFF
D: NA
V: TRBV5-1
J: TRBJ2-1
size: NA

DNA: TGTGCCAGCAGCCCTCAGGAGACCCAGTACTTC
CDR3: CASSPQETQYF
D: NA
V: TRBV11-1
J: TRBJ2-5
size: NA

DNA: TGTGCCAGCAGCTCTAGCGGGAGGGCCGTGGGGGAGCTGTTTTTT
CDR3: CASSSSGRAVGELFF
D: TRBD2
V: TRBV7-2
J: TRBJ2-2
size: NA

DNA: TGTGCCAGTAGTATTGAGCTGTCTCGGACTGAAGCTTTCTTT
CDR3: CASSIELSRTEAFF
D: NA
V: TRBV19
J: TRBJ1-1
size: NA

DNA: TGCAGCGTTCGCCAAGTGGAGCAGGCAAATGAAAAACTGTTTTTT
CDR3: CSVRQVEQANEKLFF
D: NA
V: TRBV29-1
J: TRBJ1-4
size: NA

DNA: TGCAGCGTCCAGAAGGGCGGGAGGCCACATACGCAGTATTTT
CDR3: CSVQKGGRPHTQYF
D: TRBD2
V: TRBV29-1
J: TRBJ2-3
size: NA

DNA: TGCGCCAGCAGCTATACGACAGGGGGTGCCTACAATGAGCAGTTCTTC
CDR3: CASSYTTGGAYNEQFF
D: TRBD1
V: TRBV5-1
J: TRBJ2-1
size: NA

DNA: TGTGCCAGCAGCTTAGGCCGGACAGTCTCTGGAAACACCATATATTTT
CDR3: CASSLGRTVSGNTIYF
D: NA
V: TRBV11-3
J: TRBJ1-3
size: NA

DNA: TGTGCCAGCTCACCCCCCGCGGTAGCGGGGAACACCGGGGAGCTGTTTTTT
CDR3: CASSPPAVAGNTGELFF
D: TRBD2
V: TRBV18
J: TRBJ2-2
size: NA

DNA: TGTGCCAGCAGTGACGACGGGAATGGCTACACCTTC
CDR3: CASSDDGNGYTF
D: NA
V: TRBV6-4
J: TRBJ1-2
size: NA

DNA: TGTGCCAGCAGCACGGGGGGGCAGTGGGGGTCCGAGCAGTACTTC
CDR3: CASSTGGQWGSEQYF
D: TRBD2
V: TRBV5-4
J: TRBJ2-7
size: NA

DNA: TGCGCCAGCAGCACTCAAGAGACCCAGTACTTC
CDR3: CASSTQETQYF
D: NA
V: TRBV5-1
J: TRBJ2-5
size: NA